This T cell receptor (beta chain) was found in a study of T cells in Graves' hyperthyroidism and ophthalmopathy. This clonotype was picked up many times. What it recognizes is unknown. It was RNA transcripts that yielded the amplified TCR beta CDR3 regions. The HTBI primer set was used in a first-round RT-PCR of the TCR CDR3. TCRdb called the multiplex PCR reads again in MiXCR, with one record for every CDR3 protein. The sample yields about half a million distinct CDR3 sequences, roughly 16% seen once. Findings and limits, study-wide: Blood also contained most expanded thyroid clonotypes above 0.001. A model of 13 V-J features distinguished ophthalmopathy from stable hyperthyroidism.

The V end was cut by 5 bases, the J end by 7 bases, with 18 bases between. Germline V gene lookup returns CDR1 SEHNR and CDR2 FQNEAQ (reference sequence). CDR3 length equals 14 residues. Sequences were obtained from blood. The TCR comes from a woman in her 30s with Graves' ophthalmopathy. The V gene is TRBV7-9, the J gene TRBJ2-7; a weak D match, TRBD2 (5 bases). The CDR3 protein is CASSPVYAGEEQYF. DNA for the CDR3: TGTGCCAGCAGCCCAGTTTACGCGGGCGAAGAGCAGTACTTC.